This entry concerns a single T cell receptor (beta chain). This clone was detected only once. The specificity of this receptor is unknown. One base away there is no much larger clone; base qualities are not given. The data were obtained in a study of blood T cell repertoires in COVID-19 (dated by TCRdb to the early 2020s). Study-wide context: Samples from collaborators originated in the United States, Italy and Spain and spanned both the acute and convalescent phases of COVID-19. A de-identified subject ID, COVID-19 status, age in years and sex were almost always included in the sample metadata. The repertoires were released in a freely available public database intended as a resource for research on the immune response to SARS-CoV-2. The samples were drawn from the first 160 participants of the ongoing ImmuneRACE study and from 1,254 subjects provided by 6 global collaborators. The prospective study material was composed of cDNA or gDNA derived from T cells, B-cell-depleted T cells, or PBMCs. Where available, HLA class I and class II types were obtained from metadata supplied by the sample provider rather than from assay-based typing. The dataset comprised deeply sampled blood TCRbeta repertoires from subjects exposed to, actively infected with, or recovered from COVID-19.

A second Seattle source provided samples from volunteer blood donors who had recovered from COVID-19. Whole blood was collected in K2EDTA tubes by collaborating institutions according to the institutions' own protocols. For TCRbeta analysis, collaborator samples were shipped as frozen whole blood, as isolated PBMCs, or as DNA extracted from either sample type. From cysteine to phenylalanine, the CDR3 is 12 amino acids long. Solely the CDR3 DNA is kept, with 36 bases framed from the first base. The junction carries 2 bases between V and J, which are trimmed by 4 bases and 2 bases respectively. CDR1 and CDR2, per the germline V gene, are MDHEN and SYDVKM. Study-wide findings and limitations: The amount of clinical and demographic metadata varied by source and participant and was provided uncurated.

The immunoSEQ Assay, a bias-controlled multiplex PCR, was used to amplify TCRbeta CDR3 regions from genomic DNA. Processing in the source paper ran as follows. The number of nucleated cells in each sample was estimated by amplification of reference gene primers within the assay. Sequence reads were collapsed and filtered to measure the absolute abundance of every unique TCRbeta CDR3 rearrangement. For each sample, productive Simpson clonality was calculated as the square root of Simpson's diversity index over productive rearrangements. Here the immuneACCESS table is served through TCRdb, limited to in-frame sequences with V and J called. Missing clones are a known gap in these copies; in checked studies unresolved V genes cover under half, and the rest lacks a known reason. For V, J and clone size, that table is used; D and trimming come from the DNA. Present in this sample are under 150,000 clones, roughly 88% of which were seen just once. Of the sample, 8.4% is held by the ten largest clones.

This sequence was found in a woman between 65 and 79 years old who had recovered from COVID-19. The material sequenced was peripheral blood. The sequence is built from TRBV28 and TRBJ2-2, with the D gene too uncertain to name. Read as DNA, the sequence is TGTGCCAGCAGTTCTAACACCGGGGAGCTGTTTTTT. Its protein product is CASSSNTGELFF.